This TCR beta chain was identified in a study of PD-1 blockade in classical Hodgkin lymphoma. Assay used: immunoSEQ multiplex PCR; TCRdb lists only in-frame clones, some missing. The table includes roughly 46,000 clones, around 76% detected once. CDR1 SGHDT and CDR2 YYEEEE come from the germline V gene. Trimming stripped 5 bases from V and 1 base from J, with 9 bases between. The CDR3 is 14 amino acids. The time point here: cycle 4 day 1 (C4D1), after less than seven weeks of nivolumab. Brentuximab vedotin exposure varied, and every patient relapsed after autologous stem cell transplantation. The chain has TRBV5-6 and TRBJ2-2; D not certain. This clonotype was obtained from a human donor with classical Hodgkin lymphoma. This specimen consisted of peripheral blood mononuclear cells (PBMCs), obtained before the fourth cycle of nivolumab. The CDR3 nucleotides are TGTGCCAGCAGTCCGGACGGGAACACCGGGGAGCTGTTTTTT. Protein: CASSPDGNTGELFF.